The present entry profiles one T cell receptor (beta chain) with its context. As yet, its antigen is unknown. The PCR contained 60 Vbeta and 13 Jbeta primers. Only in-frame clones appear in the TCRdb table, and some are missing; sequencing was by immunoSEQ multiplex PCR. The sample carries some 180,000 clones, about 82% recorded once. This record comes from a study of cytomegalovirus exposure and HLA in healthy donors. General observations from the study: HLA restriction was apparent for most CMV-associated TCR beta chains in a later analysis. In vitro data verified a few CMV-associated chains as specific for CMV antigens.

Germline CDR1 and CDR2: LNHNV and YYDKDF (reference sequence). The CDR3 runs 12 residues. Trimming left V 3 bases short and J 9 bases short, with 9 bases between. The sequence came from a woman in her 30s in good health and CMV-seronegative. The chain is built from TRBV15 and TRBJ1-5; D unresolved. The sequenced sample was PBMCs. CDR3 protein: CATSSAAGPQHF. The CDR3 DNA follows: TGTGCCACCAGCAGCGCGGCTGGGCCCCAGCATTTT.